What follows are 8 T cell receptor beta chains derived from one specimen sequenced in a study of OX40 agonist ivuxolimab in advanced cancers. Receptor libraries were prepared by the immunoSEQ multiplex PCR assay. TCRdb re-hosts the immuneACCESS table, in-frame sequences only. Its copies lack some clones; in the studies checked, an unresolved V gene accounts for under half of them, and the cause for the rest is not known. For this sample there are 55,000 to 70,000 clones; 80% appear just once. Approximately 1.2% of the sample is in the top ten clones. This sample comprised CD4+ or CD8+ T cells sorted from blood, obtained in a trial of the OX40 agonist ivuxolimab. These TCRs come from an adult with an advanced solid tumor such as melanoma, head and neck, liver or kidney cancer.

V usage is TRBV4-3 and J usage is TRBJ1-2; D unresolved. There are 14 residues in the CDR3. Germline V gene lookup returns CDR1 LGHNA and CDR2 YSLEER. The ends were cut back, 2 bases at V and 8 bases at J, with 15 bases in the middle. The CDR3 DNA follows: TGCGCCAGCAGCCAACCGGACGGGAGGAGCGGCTACACCTTC. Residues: CASSQPDGRSGYTF.

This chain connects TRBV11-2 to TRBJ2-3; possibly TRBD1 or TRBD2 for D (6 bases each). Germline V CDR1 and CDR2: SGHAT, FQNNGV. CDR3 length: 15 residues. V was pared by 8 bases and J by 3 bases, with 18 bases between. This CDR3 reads CASPWRGFLTDTQYF. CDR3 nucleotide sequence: TGTGCCAGCCCGTGGAGGGGGTTTCTGACAGATACGCAGTATTTT.

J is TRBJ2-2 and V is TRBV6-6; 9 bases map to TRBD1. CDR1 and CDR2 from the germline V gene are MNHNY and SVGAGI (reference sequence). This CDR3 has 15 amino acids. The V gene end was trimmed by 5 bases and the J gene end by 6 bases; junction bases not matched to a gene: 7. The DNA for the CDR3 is TGTGCCAGCAGTGTACAGGGGGCTGTATCCGGGGAGCTGTTTTTT. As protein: CASSVQGAVSGELFF.

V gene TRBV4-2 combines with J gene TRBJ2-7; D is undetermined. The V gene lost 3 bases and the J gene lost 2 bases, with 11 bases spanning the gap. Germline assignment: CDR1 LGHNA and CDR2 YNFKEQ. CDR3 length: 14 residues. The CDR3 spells CASSHGDLAYEQYF. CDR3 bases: TGTGCCAGCAGCCATGGTGACTTGGCCTACGAGCAGTACTTC.

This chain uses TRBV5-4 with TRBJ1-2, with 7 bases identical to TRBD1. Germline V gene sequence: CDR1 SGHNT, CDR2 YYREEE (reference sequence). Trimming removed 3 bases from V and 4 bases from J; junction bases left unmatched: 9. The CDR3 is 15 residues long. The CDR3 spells CASSYDRALIYGYTF. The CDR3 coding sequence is TGTGCCAGCAGCTACGACAGGGCCCTAATCTATGGCTACACCTTC.

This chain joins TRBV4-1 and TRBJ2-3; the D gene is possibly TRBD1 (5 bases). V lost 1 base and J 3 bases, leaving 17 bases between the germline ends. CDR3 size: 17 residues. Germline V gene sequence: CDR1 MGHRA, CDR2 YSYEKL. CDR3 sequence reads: CASSQGVGAGRTDTQYF. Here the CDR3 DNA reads TGCGCCAGCAGCCAAGGGGTAGGGGCAGGAAGAACAGATACGCAGTATTTT.

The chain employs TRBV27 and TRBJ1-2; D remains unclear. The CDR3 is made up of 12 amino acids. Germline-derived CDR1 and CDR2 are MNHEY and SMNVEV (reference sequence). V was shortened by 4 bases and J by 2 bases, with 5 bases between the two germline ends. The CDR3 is CASSSRNYGYTF. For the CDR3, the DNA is TGTGCCAGCAGTTCCAGAAACTATGGCTACACCTTC.

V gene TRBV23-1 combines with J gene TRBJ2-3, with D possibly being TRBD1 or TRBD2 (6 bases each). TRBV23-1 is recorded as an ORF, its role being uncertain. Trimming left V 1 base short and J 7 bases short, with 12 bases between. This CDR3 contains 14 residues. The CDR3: CASSQWGDNHTQYF. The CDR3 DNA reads TGCGCCAGCAGTCAATGGGGGGACAATCATACGCAGTATTTT.